These 2 T cell receptor beta chains were all obtained from the same sample, sequenced in a study of shared clonotypes between healthy human individuals. The data were produced by immunoSEQ multiplex PCR, yet TCRdb's version contains in-frame clones alone and is incomplete. Of over a million clones detected, 95% to 99% appear once; the ten largest clones hold roughly 0.42%. The specimen sequenced was naive CD4+ T cells sorted from blood. The subset: CD45RA+ positively selected. The source is a man under 40 in good health.

The V call is TRBV7-2, the J call TRBJ2-7; the match to TRBD2 covers 8 bases. J gave up 5 bases and V 5 bases, and 8 bases lay outside the gene matches. The CDR3 runs 14 residues. Germline V gives CDR1 SGHTA, CDR2 FQGNSA. CDR3 bases: TGTGCCAGCAGCCCACCCCGTAGCGGGAACGAGCAGTACTTC. Translating it yields CASSPPRSGNEQYF.

The J gene is TRBJ2-3, the V gene TRBV6-1; D is undetermined. The CDR3 is 14 amino acids. The germline gives CDR1 MNHNS, CDR2 SASEGT. V lost 4 bases and J lost 3, with 11 bases in between. The CDR3 sequence: CASSVRTVTDTQYF. The CDR3 DNA is TGTGCCAGCAGTGTCCGGACCGTTACAGATACGCAGTATTTT.